This record covers a single TCR beta chain. There is no known antigen for this receptor. Base qualities are not recorded, but no much larger clone differs from it by a single base. The data belong to a study of cytotoxic CD8 clonotypes in ibrutinib-treated CLL (dated by TCRdb to 2020 to 2022). For the study in its entirety: In this cohort, around 15 patients were treatment-naive and 11 to 12 were relapsed/refractory, while approximately 18 had unmutated IGHV. Patients were still on ibrutinib when every remission and progressive disease sample was collected. Cryopreserved peripheral blood mononuclear cells were obtained before treatment, at response, and at either sustained remission or disease progression. Response samples were obtained after a median of approximately twelve months of treatment, with a range of about 6 to 36 months. Of the approximately 86 people in the trial, around 26 had longitudinal samples available. An average of 255,043 productive templates and 94,082 productive rearrangements was obtained per sample. Partial responses were observed in roughly 25 patients and complete responses in 2; after a median follow-up of around 68 months, remission was maintained in 14 patients and progression was observed in some twelve.

General study outcomes and caveats: Clonality increased at ibrutinib response, stayed stable in sustained remission, and fell back toward baseline at progression. Baseline clonality exceeded that of age-matched healthy donors and correlated strongly with circulating CD8+ T-cell counts. Sampling times were not matched between patients in sustained remission and patients whose disease was progressing, and lymph node repertoires were not examined. Public clonotypes were rare and either shrank or stayed stable during treatment, and the rise in clonality at ibrutinib response reflected expansion of private clonotypes.

The time point label, as the study defines it: about a year on ibrutinib. For TCR beta library preparation, approximately 2 micrograms of genomic DNA were extracted from the cryopreserved PBMCs. Longitudinal blood samples from CLL patients receiving ibrutinib monotherapy were subjected to high-throughput TCR beta sequencing. The patients took part in an open-label, single-center phase 2 trial of ibrutinib monotherapy. The goal of deep resolution MiSeq sequencing was a depth between 1 in 1 million and 1 in 200,000 T cells, and coverage averaged 10x per clonotype. TCR beta libraries were generated with the immunoSEQ hsTCRB Kit. Concerning the study's data processing: ImmunoSEQ Data Assistant and ImmunoSEQ Analyzer were used for data analysis, and V, D and J genes were assigned according to IMGT definitions. Clonality, with values ranging from 0 to 1, was calculated as one minus the normalized Shannon entropy of productive rearrangement frequencies. Only overrepresented clonotypes making up at least 0.05% of each patient's repertoire were included in the public clonotype analysis. Some 13 repertoires from age-matched healthy donors, obtained from immuneACCESS, served as clonality controls. The immuneACCESS repertoire file appears here via TCRdb, limited to in-frame rearrangements. These files lack a portion of the clones; in checked studies, under half of the deficit traces to unresolved V genes, and the cause of the others is not known. V and J calls and clone size follow that table, whereas D and trimming were derived from the DNA. This sample holds about 17,000 clones; roughly 60% were observed only once. 25% of the sample belongs to the ten largest clones.

This TCR was sampled from a human donor with chronic lymphocytic leukemia. The sample here was PBMCs, taken after 12 months of ibrutinib treatment.

The CDR3 reads CASSEAPRDRGTEAFF. The bases are TGTGCCAGCAGTGAAGCACCAAGGGATCGTGGAACTGAAGCTTTCTTT. The chain joins TRBV2 to TRBJ1-1, with the D gene too uncertain to name. At the junction V is shortened by 0 bases and J by 5 bases, with 16 bases in between. The CDR3 spans 16 residues, from the cysteine through the phenylalanine. Only the CDR3 part of the read is kept: 48 bases, read in frame from the first base. Sequences SNHLY (CDR1) and FYNNEI (CDR2) are obtained from the germline V gene.